This T cell receptor (beta chain) was observed in a study of blood T cell repertoires in COVID-19. The overall study: Donors in the United States, Italy and Spain gave samples during acute or convalescent COVID-19. T cells, B-cell-depleted T cells, or PBMCs supplied cDNA or gDNA.

Original processing methods: Scientists estimated how many nucleated cells there were by amplifying reference gene primers. Sequencing was performed with immunoSEQ multiplex PCR; in TCRdb, only in-frame clones are kept and a portion is missing. V and J calls plus clone size are reproduced from that table; the DNA served to infer D and trimming. The profile shows 70,000 to 95,000 clones, more than 65% of them singletons. The germline gives CDR1 SGHRS, CDR2 YFSETQ. V dropped 4 bases and J dropped 1; count of bases not matched to a gene: 3. This CDR3 has 14 residues. The chain couples TRBV5-1 to TRBJ2-5, with 8 positions matching TRBD2. This receptor was identified in a human donor in a cohort sampled during active COVID-19. The sequencing input was peripheral blood. CDR3 in amino acids: CASSPGTSQETQYF. In DNA form, the CDR3 reads TGCGCCAGCAGCCCGGGGACTAGCCAAGAGACCCAGTACTTC.